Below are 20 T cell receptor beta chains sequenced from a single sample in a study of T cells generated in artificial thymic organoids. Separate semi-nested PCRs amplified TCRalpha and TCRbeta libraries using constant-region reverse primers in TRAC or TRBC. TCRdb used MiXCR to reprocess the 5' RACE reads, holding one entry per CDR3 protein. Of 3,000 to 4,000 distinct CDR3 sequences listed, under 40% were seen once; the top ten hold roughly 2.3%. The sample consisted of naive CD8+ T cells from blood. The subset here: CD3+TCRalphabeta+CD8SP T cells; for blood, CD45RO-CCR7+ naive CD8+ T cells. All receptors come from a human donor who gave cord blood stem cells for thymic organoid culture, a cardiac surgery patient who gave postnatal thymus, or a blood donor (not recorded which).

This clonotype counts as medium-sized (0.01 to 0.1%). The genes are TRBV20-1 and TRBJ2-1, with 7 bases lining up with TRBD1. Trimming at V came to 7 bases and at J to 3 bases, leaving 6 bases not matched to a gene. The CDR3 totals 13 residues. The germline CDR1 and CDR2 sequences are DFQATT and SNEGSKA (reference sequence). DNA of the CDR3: TGCAGTGGGGCAGGGGGAGACTACAATGAGCAGTTCTTC. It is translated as CSGAGGDYNEQFF.

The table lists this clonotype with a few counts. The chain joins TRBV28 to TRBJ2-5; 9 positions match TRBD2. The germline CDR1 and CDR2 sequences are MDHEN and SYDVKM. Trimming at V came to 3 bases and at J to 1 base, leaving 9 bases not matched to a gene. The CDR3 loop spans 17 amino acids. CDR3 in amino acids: CASSFPLAGALQETQYF. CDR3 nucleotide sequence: TGTGCCAGCAGTTTCCCCTTAGCGGGAGCCCTCCAAGAGACCCAGTACTTC.

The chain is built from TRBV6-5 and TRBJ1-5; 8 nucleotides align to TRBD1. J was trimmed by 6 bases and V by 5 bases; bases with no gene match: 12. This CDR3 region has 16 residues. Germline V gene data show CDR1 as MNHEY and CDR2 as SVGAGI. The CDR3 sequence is CASSPNIGTGSQPQHF. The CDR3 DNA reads TGTGCCAGCAGTCCGAACATTGGGACAGGCAGTCAGCCCCAGCATTTT.

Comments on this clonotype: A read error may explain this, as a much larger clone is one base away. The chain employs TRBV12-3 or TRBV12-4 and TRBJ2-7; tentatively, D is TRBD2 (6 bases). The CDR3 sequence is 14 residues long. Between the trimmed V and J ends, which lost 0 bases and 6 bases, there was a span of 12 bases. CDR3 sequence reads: CASSLAGGPVEQYF. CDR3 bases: TGTGCCAGCAGTTTAGCGGGAGGTCCTGTCGAGCAGTACTTC.

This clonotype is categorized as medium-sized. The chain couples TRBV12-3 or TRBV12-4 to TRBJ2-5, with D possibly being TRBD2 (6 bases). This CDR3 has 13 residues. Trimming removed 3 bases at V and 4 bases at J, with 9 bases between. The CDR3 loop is CASSLDGGETQYF. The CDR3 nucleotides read TGTGCCAGCAGTTTGGACGGGGGAGAGACCCAGTACTTC.

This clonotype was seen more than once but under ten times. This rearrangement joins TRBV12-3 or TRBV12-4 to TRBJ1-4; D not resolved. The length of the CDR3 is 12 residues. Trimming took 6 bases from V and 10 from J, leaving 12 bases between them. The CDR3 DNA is TGTGCCAGCAGCCAGCCTCGGGGAAAACTGTTTTTT. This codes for CASSQPRGKLFF.

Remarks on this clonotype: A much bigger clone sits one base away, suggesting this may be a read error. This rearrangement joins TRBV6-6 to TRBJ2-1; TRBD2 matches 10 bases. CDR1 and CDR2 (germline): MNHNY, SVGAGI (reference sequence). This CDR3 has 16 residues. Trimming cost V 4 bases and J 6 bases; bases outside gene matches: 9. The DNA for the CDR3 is TGTGCCAGCAGTTCTCCTACTAGCGGGATGCTCAATGAGCAGTTCTTC. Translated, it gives CASSSPTSGMLNEQFF.

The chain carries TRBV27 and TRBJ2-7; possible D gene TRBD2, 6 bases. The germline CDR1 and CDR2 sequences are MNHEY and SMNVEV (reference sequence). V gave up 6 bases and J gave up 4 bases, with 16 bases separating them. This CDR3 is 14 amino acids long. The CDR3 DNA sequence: TGTGCCAGCAGCTTAAAGCGGGTGAATTACGAGCAGTACTTC. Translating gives CASSLKRVNYEQYF.

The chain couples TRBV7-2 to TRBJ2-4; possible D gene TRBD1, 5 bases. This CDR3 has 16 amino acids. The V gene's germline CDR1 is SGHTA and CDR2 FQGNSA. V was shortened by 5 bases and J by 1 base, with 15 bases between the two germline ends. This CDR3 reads CASSKDNPRAKNIQYF. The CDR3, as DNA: TGTGCCAGCAGCAAGGACAACCCAAGGGCCAAAAACATTCAGTACTTC.

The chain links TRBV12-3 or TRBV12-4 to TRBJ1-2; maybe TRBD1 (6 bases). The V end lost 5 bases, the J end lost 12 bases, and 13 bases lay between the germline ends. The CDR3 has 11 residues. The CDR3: CASSPGGAHTF. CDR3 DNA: TGTGCCAGCAGTCCCGGGGGGGCCCACACCTTC.

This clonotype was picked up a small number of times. The CDR3 region has the DNA TGCAGCGCCGTGCAAGAGACCCAGTACTTC. Amino acid sequence: CSAVQETQYF. V is TRBV29-1 and J is TRBJ2-5; no clear D gene. V was cut by 7 bases and J by 2 bases, with 5 bases left in between. There are 10 residues in the CDR3. Germline values: CDR1 SQVTM, CDR2 ANQGSEA.

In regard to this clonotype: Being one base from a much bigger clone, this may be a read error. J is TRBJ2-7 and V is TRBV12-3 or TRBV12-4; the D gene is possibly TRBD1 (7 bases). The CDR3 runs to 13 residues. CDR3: CASAGQPIYERYF. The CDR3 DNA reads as TGTGCCAGCGCGGGACAGCCAATTTACGAGCGGTACTTC.

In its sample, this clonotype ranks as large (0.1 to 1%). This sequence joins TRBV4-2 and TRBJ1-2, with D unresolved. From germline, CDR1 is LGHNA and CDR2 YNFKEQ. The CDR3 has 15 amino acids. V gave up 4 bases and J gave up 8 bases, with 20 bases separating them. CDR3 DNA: TGTGCCAGCAGCCCTACGACCGGAATGGTCGACGGCTACACCTTC. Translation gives CASSPTTGMVDGYTF.

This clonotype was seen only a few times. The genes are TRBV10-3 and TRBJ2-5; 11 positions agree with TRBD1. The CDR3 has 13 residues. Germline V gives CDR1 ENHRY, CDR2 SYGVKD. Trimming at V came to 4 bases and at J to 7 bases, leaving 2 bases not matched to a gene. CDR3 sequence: CAISGGQGGTQYF. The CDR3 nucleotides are TGTGCCATCAGTGGGGGACAGGGGGGGACCCAGTACTTC.

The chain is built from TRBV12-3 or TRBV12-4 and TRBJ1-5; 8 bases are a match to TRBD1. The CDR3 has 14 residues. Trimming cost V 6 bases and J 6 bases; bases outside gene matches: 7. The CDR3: CASSLTGEAQPQHF. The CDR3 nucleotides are TGTGCCAGCAGCTTGACAGGGGAGGCTCAGCCCCAGCATTTT.

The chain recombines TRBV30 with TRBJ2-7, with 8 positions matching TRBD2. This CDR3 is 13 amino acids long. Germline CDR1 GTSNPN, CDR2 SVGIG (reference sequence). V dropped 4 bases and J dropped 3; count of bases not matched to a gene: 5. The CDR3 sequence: CAWTGGNLYEQYF. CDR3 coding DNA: TGTGCCTGGACGGGGGGGAATCTCTACGAGCAGTACTTC.

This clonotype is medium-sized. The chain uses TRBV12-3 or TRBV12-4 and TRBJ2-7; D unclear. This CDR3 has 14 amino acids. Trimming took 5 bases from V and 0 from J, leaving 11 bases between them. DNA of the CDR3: TGTGCCAGCAGTAAGAGTGAGGACTCCTACGAGCAGTACTTC. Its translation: CASSKSEDSYEQYF.

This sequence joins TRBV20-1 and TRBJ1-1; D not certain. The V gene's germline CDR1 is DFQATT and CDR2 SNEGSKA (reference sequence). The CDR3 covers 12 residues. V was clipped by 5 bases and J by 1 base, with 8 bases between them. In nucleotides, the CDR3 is TGCAGTGCTCCAACAACGAACACTGAAGCTTTCTTT. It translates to CSAPTTNTEAFF.

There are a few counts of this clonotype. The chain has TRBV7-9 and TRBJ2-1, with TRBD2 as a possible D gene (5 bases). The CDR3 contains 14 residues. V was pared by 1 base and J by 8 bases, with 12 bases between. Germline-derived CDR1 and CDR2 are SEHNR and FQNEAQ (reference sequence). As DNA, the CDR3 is TGTGCCAGCAGCTTAGGTTCGAGCGGCGATGAGCAGTTCTTC. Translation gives CASSLGSSGDEQFF. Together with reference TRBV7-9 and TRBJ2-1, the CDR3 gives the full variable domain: DTGVSQNPRHKITKRGQNVTFRCDPISEHNRLYWYRQTLGQGPEFLTYFQNEAQLEKSRLLSDRFSAERPKGSFSTLEIQRTEQGDSAMYLCASSLGSSGDEQFFGPGTRLTVL.

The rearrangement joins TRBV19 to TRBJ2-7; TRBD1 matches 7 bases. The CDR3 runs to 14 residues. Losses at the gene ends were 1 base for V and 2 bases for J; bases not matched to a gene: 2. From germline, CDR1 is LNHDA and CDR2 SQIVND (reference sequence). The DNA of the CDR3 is TGTGCCAGTAGTATAGGAACAGGGGCCTACGAGCAGTACTTC. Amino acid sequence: CASSIGTGAYEQYF.